This T cell receptor beta chain comes out of a study of CD8+ T cells in alopecia areata. On this clone: Antigen unknown.

Trimming cost V 4 bases and J 5 bases; bases outside gene matches: 2. There are 14 residues in the CDR3. Germline CDR1 and CDR2: SNHLY and FYNNEI. Study-wide points: Elevated clonality characterized lesional scalp relative to normal scalp, particularly in alopecia totalis/universalis. TCR sharing across patients was less clear than in mice, possibly HLA-related.

Once RNA had been extracted, it was reverse transcribed into cDNA to act as the sequencing template. The repertoire was sequenced with immunoSEQ multiplex PCR; TCRdb's copy has only in-frame clones and lacks some. Of over 120,000 clones detected, roughly 53% appear once; the ten largest clones hold around 6%. V is TRBV2 and J is TRBJ2-5, with 12 bases aligning to TRBD2. The receptor's source is a human donor with alopecia areata. This material consisted of CD4+ T cells sorted from blood, taken at week 0. CDR3 nucleotide sequence: TGTGCCAGCAGTGGGACTAGCGGGGTTGAGACCCAGTACTTC. This sequence encodes CASSGTSGVETQYF.